This T cell receptor (beta chain) was identified during a study of shared clonotypes between healthy human individuals. Study at large: Donor composition was a couple of women and a few men, aged 18 to 49. The plates for each donor numbered three CD4 naive, three CD4 memory, two CD8 naive and one CD8 memory.

This CDR3 region has 12 residues. Trimming shortened V by 1 base and J by 4 bases, and 4 bases separated the two germline ends. The V gene's germline CDR1 is SGHAT and CDR2 FQNNGV. Turning to this clone: Its antigen is still unknown. Other DNA sequences of this sample code for an identical CDR3.

The assay was immunoSEQ multiplex PCR, and TCRdb's table has in-frame clones only and misses some. This sample has a few million clones, with around nine tenths found just once. Study-wide points: Naive CD4 clonotypes overlapped across a few donors at around 5%. Apart from blood, nothing was sampled; tissue repertoires likely differ.

Sample: naive CD4+ T cells sorted from blood. Subset: CD45RA+ positively selected. J is TRBJ2-5 and V is TRBV11-2, with D unclear. The sequence came from a man aged 18 to 35 in good health. For the CDR3, the DNA is TGTGCCAGCAGCTTAGCCGGAGAGACCCAGTACTTC. Translating it yields CASSLAGETQYF.